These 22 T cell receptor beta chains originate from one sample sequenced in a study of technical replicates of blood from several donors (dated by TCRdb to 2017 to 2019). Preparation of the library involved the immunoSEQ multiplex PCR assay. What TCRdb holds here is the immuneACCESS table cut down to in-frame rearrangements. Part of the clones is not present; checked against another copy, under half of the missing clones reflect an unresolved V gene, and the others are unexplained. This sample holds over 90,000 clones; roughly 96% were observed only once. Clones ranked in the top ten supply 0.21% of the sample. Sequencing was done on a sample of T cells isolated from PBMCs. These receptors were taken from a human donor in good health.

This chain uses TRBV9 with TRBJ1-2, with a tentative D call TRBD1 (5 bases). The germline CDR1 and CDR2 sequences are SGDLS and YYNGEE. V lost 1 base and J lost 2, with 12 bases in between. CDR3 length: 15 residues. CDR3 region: CASSVLTGRNYGYTF. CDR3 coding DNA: TGTGCCAGCAGCGTATTAACAGGAAGAAACTATGGCTACACCTTC.

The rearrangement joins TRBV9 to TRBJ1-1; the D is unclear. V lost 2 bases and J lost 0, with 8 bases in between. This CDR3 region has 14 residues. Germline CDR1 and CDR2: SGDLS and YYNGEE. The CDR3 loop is CASSVSSLNTEAFF. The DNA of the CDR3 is TGTGCCAGCAGCGTCAGTTCTCTGAACACTGAAGCTTTCTTT.

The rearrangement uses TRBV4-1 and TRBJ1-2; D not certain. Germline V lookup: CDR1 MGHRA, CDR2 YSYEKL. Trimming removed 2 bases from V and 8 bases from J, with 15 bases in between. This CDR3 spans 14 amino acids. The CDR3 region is CASSQPLSDGGYTF. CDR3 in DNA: TGCGCCAGCAGCCAACCTTTAAGCGACGGAGGCTACACCTTC.

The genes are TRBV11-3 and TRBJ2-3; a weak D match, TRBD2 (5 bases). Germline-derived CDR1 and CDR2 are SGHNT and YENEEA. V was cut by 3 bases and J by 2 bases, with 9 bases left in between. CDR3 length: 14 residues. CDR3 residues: CASSFLTNTDTQYF. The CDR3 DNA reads TGTGCCAGCAGCTTTCTGACTAACACAGATACGCAGTATTTT.

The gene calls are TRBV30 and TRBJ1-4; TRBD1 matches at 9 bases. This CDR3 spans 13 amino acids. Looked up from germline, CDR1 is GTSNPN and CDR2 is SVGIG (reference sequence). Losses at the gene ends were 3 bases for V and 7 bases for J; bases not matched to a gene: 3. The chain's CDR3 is CAWRVTGGEKLFF. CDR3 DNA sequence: TGTGCCTGGAGAGTGACAGGGGGTGAAAAACTGTTTTTT.

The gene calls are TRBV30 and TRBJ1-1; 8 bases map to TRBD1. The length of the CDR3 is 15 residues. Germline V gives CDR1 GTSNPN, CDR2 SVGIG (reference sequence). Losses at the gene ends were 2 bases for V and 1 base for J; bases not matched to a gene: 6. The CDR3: CAWSRVRGRNTEAFF. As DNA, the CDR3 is TGTGCCTGGAGTAGGGTCAGGGGGCGGAACACTGAAGCTTTCTTT.

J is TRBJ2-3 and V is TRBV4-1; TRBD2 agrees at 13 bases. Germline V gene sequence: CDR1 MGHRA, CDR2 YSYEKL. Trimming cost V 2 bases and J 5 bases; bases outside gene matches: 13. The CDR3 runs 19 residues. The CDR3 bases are TGCGCCAGCAGCCAATTGCAATTGGGACTAGCGGGGTTGAAAGATACGCAGTATTTT. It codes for CASSQLQLGLAGLKDTQYF.

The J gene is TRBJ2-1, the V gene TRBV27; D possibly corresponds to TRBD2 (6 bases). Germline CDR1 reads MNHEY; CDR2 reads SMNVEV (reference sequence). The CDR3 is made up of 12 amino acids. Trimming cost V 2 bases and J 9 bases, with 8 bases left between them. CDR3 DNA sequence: TGTGCCAGCAGTTTAAGGCGGGGTGAGCAGTTCTTC. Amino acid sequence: CASSLRRGEQFF.

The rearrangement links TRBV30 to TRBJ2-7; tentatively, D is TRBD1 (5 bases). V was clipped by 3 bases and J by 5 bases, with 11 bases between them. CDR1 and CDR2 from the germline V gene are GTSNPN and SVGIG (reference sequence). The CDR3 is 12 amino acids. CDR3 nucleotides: TGTGCCTGGAGCCAAATGACAGACGAGCAGTACTTC. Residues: CAWSQMTDEQYF.

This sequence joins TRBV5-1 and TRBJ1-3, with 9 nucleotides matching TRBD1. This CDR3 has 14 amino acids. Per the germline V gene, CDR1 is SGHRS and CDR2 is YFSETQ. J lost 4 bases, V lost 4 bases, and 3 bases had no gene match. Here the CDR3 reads CASSEDRGGNTIYF. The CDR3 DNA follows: TGCGCCAGCAGCGAAGACAGGGGGGGAAACACCATATATTTT.

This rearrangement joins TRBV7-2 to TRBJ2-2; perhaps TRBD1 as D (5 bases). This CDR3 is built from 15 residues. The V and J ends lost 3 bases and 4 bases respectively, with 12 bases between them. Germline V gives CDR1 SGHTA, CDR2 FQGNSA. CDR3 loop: CASSFPTGRTGELFF. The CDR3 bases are TGTGCCAGCAGCTTTCCAACAGGACGCACCGGGGAGCTGTTTTTT. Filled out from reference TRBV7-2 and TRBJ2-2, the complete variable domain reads GAGVSQSPSNKVTEKGKDVELRCDPISGHTALYWYRQSLGQGLEFLIYFQGNSAPDKSGLPSDRFSAERTGGSVSTLTIQRTQQEDSAVYLCASSFPTGRTGELFFGEGSRLTVL.

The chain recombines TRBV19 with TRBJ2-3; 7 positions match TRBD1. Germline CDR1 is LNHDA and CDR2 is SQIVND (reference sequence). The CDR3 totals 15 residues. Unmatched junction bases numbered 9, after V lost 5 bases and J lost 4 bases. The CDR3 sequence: CASSAQQGFADTQYF. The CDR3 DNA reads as TGTGCCAGTAGTGCCCAACAGGGGTTCGCAGATACGCAGTATTTT.

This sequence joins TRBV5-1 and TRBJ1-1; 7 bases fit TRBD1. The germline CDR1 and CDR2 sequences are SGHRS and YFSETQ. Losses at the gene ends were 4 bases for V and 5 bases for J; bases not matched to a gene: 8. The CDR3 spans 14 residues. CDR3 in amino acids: CASSTTGTGTEAFF. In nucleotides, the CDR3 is TGCGCCAGCAGCACGACAGGGACTGGGACTGAAGCTTTCTTT.

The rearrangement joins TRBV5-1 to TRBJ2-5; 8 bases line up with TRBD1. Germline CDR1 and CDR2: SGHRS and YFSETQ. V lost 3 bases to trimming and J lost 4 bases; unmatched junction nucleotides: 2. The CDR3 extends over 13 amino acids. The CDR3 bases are TGCGCCAGCAGCTCCGGACAGGGAGAGACCCAGTACTTC. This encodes CASSSGQGETQYF. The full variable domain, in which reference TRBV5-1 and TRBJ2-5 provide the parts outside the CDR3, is KAGVTQTPRYLIKTRGQQVTLSCSPISGHRSVSWYQQTPGQGLQFLFEYFSETQRNKGNFPGRFSGRQFSNSRSEMNVSTLELGDSALYLCASSSGQGETQYFGPGTRLLVL.

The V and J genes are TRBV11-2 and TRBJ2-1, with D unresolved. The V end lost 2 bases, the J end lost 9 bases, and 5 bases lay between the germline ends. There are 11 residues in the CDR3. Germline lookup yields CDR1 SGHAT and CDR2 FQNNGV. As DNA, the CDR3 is TGTGCCAGCAGCTTACTAAGTGAGCAGTTCTTC. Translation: CASSLLSEQFF.

The CDR3 loop reads CASSPQDRRGYTF. The CDR3 DNA follows: TGTGCCAGCTCACCCCAGGACAGACGGGGCTACACCTTC. The genes are TRBV18 and TRBJ1-2; D is possibly TRBD1 (6 bases). V lost 3 bases and J lost 8, with 13 bases in between. Germline CDR1 and CDR2: KGHSH and LQKENI. This CDR3 contains 13 residues.

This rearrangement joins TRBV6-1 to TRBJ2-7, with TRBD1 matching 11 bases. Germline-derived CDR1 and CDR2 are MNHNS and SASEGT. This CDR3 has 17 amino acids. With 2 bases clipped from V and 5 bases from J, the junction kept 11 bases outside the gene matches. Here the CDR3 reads CASSESRRDRGFDEQYF. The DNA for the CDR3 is TGTGCCAGCAGTGAATCGCGGCGGGACAGGGGGTTCGACGAGCAGTACTTC.

CDR3 loop: CAEYRGCSNYGYTF. The CDR3 DNA follows: TGTGCCGAATACAGGGGGTGTTCTAACTATGGCTACACCTTC. This chain links TRBV21-1 with TRBJ1-2; the table's D call, TRBD1, was not checked against the DNA. TRBV21-1 is reported as a pseudogene. This CDR3 has 14 amino acids.

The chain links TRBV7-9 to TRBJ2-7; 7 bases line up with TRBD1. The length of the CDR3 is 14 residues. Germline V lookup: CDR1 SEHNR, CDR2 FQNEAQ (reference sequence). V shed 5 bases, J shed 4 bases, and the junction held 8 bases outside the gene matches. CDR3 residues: CASSHRDSPYEQYF. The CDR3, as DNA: TGTGCCAGCAGCCATAGGGACAGTCCGTACGAGCAGTACTTC.

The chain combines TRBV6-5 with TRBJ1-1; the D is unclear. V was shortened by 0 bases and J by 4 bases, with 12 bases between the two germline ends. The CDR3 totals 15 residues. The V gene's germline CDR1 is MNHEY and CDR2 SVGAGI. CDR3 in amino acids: CASSYSEGGGTEAFF. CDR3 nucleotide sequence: TGTGCCAGCAGTTACTCGGAGGGAGGAGGCACTGAAGCTTTCTTT.

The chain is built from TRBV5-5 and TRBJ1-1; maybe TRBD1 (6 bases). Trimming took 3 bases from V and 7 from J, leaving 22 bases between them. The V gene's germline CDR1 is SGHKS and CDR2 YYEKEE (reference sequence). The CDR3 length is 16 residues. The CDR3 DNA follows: TGTGCCAGCAGCTACGCCTCGAGTACAGGGAGAGTTGAAGCTTTCTTT. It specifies CASSYASSTGRVEAFF.

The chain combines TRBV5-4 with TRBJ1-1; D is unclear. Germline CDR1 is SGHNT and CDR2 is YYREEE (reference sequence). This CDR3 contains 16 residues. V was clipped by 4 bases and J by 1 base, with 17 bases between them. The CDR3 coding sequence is TGTGCCAGCAGCGGGAGGTTCGGACTACGGAACACTGAAGCTTTCTTT. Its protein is CASSGRFGLRNTEAFF.